A selection of T cell receptor beta chains follows, all from one sample in a study of CD8 T cells in ankylosing spondylitis. TCRdb processed the 5' RACE reads anew with MiXCR; each CDR3 protein has one entry. The data contain approximately 45,000 distinct CDR3 sequences, under 4.5% of them singletons. Sequences were obtained from blood, either unsorted or a sorted T cell fraction (not recorded which). Receptors were obtained from a female donor with ankylosing spondylitis or in good health (not recorded which). The CDR3 runs from the conserved cysteine through the conserved F or W. Fields, in order: V gene, CDR3 length, J gene, D gene, clone size, CDR3 protein, CDR3 DNA. A D gene is named only where the DNA matches it firmly. Clone size is given as once, few, many, or a class for an expanded clone.

>TRBV7-9|12|TRBJ2-7|.|many
CARWAERCEQYF
TGTGCCAGGTGGGCAGAGCGGTGCGAGCAGTACTTC
>TRBV19|13|TRBJ2-5|.|many
CASSMPSRETQYF
TGTGCCAGTAGTATGCCCTCGCGGGAGACCCAGTACTTC
>TRBV9|15|TRBJ2-3|.|medium-sized
CASSARQGSTDTQYF
TGTGCCAGCAGCGCCCGTCAGGGGAGCACAGATACGCAGTATTTT
>TRBV9|13|TRBJ2-5|TRBD2|many
CASSVGSSGTQYF
TGTGCCAGCAGCGTTGGGTCTAGCGGGACCCAGTACTTC
>TRBV9|14|TRBJ2-1|.|many
CASSVGAEYNEQFF
TGTGCCAGCAGCGTAGGGGCAGAGTACAATGAGCAGTTCTTC
>TRBV9|15|TRBJ2-1|TRBD2|many
CASSVLAGGRDEQFF
TGTGCCAGCAGCGTTCTAGCGGGGGGCCGGGATGAGCAGTTCTTC
>TRBV9|14|TRBJ1-3|.|many
CASSAGVTGNTIYF
TGTGCCAGCAGCGCGGGTGTAACTGGAAACACCATATATTTT
>TRBV9|14|TRBJ2-7|.|many
CASSSSGGSYEQYF
TGTGCCAGCAGCTCATCAGGCGGCTCCTACGAGCAGTACTTC
>TRBV9|16|TRBJ2-1|.|many
CASSVEGFGSGDGLFF
TGTGCCAGCAGCGTAGAGGGATTCGGGTCGGGGGATGGGTTATTCTTC
>TRBV9|13|TRBJ2-1|.|many
CASSGGTGNEQFF
TGTGCCAGCAGCGGGGGGACTGGCAATGAGCAGTTCTTC
>TRBV9|15|TRBJ1-4|.|many
CASSVGLTTNEKLFF
TGTGCCAGCAGCGTAGGACTTACAACTAATGAAAAACTGTTTTTT